Each of the 27 T cell receptor beta chains below was sequenced from the same sample in a study of blood T cell repertoires in COVID-19. The table came from immunoSEQ multiplex PCR; TCRdb's copy has only in-frame clones and leaves some out. The sample holds 380,000 or so clones, roughly 86% seen once. Material for sequencing was PBMCs or T cells enriched from blood (not recorded which). These receptors came from a man aged 25 to 40 who had recovered from COVID-19.

Turning to this clone: One end of the junction does not line up with germline, which may come from a read error. The chain employs TRBV6-1 and TRBJ2-7, with TRBD1 matching 10 bases. This CDR3 region has 14 residues. The V gene's germline CDR1 is MNHNS and CDR2 SASEGT. CDR3 region: CASREGQGGYEQYF. The CDR3 DNA follows: TGTGCCAGCAGAGAAGGACAGGGGGGGTACGAGCAGTACTTC.

V and J are TRBV29-1 and TRBJ1-5; 7 positions match TRBD1. The CDR3 runs 14 residues. V dropped 5 bases and J dropped 0; count of bases not matched to a gene: 4. Per germline, CDR1 SQVTM and CDR2 ANQGSEA. In DNA, the CDR3 is TGCAGCGTTTCCGGGACAGCTAGCAATCAGCCCCAGCATTTT. Translated: CSVSGTASNQPQHF. The whole variable domain, remainder taken from reference TRBV29-1 and TRBJ1-5, is SAVISQKPSRDICQRGTSLTIQCQVDSQVTMMFWYRQQPGQSLTLIATANQGSEATYESGFVIDKFPISRPNLTFSTLTVSNMSPEDSSIYLCSVSGTASNQPQHFGDGTRLSIL.

In DNA, the CDR3 is TGCAGTGCAAGTAGACAGTTTCTCAGCAATCAGCCCCAGCATTTT. It translates to CSASRQFLSNQPQHF. This chain uses TRBV20-1 with TRBJ1-5; D perhaps matches TRBD1 (5 bases). V was pared by 6 bases and J by 1 base, with 16 bases between. Germline values: CDR1 DFQATT, CDR2 SNEGSKA (reference sequence). This CDR3 is 15 amino acids long.

The CDR3 bases are TGCGCCAGCAGTGTTGGCAGCTCCTACGAGCAGTACTTC. Its translation: CASSVGSSYEQYF. The chain uses TRBV10-1 and TRBJ2-7, with D unclear. This CDR3 region has 13 residues. Trimming took off 4 bases at V and 0 bases at J, with 7 bases between the two ends. Germline CDR1 reads WNHNN; CDR2 reads SYGVQD (reference sequence).

The chain carries TRBV6-1 and TRBJ2-3; 7 bases agree with TRBD2. The germline CDR1 and CDR2 sequences are MNHNS and SASEGT. The CDR3 has 13 amino acids. V trimming: 11 bases; J trimming: 6 bases; junction bases outside the gene matches: 11. The CDR3 DNA reads as TGTGCCGCCAACAGCGGGGCGGGGGATACGCAGTATTTT. Encoded protein: CAANSGAGDTQYF.

This chain connects TRBV11-2 to TRBJ1-5, with 7 bases fitting TRBD1. There are 19 residues in the CDR3. The trim removed 2 bases at V and 2 bases at J, leaving 15 bases unmatched. Per the germline V gene, CDR1 is SGHAT and CDR2 is FQNNGV. DNA of the CDR3: TGTGCCAGCAGCTTATTCGGGGACAGCCCTGTTAGCGGCAATCAGCCCCAGCATTTT. It codes for CASSLFGDSPVSGNQPQHF.

This sequence joins TRBV30 and TRBJ1-5; 11 bases line up with TRBD1. With V trimmed by 1 base and J by 0 bases, 8 bases remained unmatched. Per the germline V gene, CDR1 is GTSNPN and CDR2 is SVGIG (reference sequence). The CDR3 runs 18 residues. The CDR3 here is CAWSDGGQGENSNQPQHF. The CDR3 DNA reads TGTGCCTGGAGTGACGGGGGACAGGGGGAAAATAGCAATCAGCCCCAGCATTTT.

The chain is built from TRBV4-1 and TRBJ2-1, with D maybe TRBD1 (6 bases). V lost 1 base to trimming and J lost 5 bases, with 18 bases between them. Germline V gives CDR1 MGHRA, CDR2 YSYEKL. The length of the CDR3 is 17 residues. CDR3 nucleotides: TGCGCCAGCAGCCAAGTTCCAGGGGCCTCAGTAAACAATGAGCAGTTCTTC. As protein: CASSQVPGASVNNEQFF.

This clone occurred once. The chain combines TRBV5-1 with TRBJ1-4; 8 bases line up with TRBD1. V shed 7 bases and J 5 bases; nucleotides not matched to a gene: 10. CDR1 is SGHRS and CDR2 is YFSETQ in the germline V gene. CDR3 length: 15 amino acids. Here the CDR3 DNA reads TGCGCCAGCTCAGTGGGACAGGCCGCAAATGAAAAACTGTTTTTT. Its protein is CASSVGQAANEKLFF.

This chain uses TRBV5-1 with TRBJ2-3; 10 positions match TRBD2. The CDR3 covers 17 residues. V lost 0 bases to trimming and J lost 6 bases; unmatched junction nucleotides: 10. CDR1 is SGHRS, CDR2 YFSETQ, per germline. The CDR3: CASSLAGLARGSDTQYF. In nucleotides, the CDR3 is TGCGCCAGCAGCTTGGCGGGACTAGCGCGAGGTTCGGATACGCAGTATTTT.

This rearrangement joins TRBV3-1 (or the pseudogene TRBV3-2) to TRBJ1-4; no reliable D call. V lost 1 base to trimming and J lost 0 bases, with 9 bases between them. The germline V gene has CDR1 LGHDT and CDR2 YNNKEL (reference sequence). CDR3 length: 16 residues. The CDR3 sequence: CASSQVSLTTNEKLFF. CDR3 nucleotides: TGTGCCAGCAGCCAAGTTTCGTTAACAACTAATGAAAAACTGTTTTTT.

The rearrangement joins TRBV7-2 to TRBJ2-7, with D perhaps matching TRBD2 (5 bases). CDR1 and CDR2 from the germline V gene are SGHTA and FQGNSA. This CDR3 region has 17 residues. V shed 5 bases and J shed 6 bases, with 26 bases lying between them. The CDR3 nucleotides are TGTGCCAGCAGCCCAGGACTTACTGGGGTATTTTTTTCCGAGCAGTACTTC. Residues: CASSPGLTGVFFSEQYF.

V gene TRBV19 combines with J gene TRBJ2-7, with TRBD1 matching 7 bases. The CDR3 has 13 amino acids. Trimming at V came to 5 bases and at J to 3 bases, leaving 4 bases not matched to a gene. Germline loops: CDR1 LNHDA, CDR2 SQIVND (reference sequence). CDR3 nucleotide sequence: TGTGCCAGTAGTTGGGACAGAGACTACGAGCAGTACTTC. Translated: CASSWDRDYEQYF.

This clone was observed a few times. In DNA form, the CDR3 reads TGTGCCAGCAGTTACTCGAACACTGGGGCCAACGTCCTGACTTTC. Translating gives CASSYSNTGANVLTF. The chain uses TRBV6-6 and TRBJ2-6; D ambiguous. Germline values: CDR1 MNHNY, CDR2 SVGAGI (reference sequence). The germline V and J ends were trimmed by 0 bases and 2 bases, with 5 bases remaining between them. This CDR3 is built from 15 residues.

This chain uses TRBV7-2 with TRBJ1-2; TRBD1 agrees at 9 bases. The CDR3 spans 13 residues. Per the germline V gene, CDR1 is SGHTA and CDR2 is FQGNSA. Trimming at V came to 3 bases and at J to 8 bases, leaving 4 bases not matched to a gene. The CDR3, as DNA: TGTGCCAGCAGCTTCGGACAGGGGAGGGGCTACACCTTC. As protein: CASSFGQGRGYTF.

This clone has more than one count but fewer than ten. The J gene is TRBJ1-2, the V gene TRBV13; 7 nucleotides line up with TRBD1. Germline-derived CDR1 and CDR2 are PRHDT and FYEKMQ (reference sequence). V lost 0 bases to trimming and J lost 3 bases; unmatched junction nucleotides: 7. The CDR3 length is 16 residues. Here the CDR3 reads CASSLGTGFGYYGYTF. CDR3 DNA: TGTGCCAGCAGCTTAGGGACAGGGTTTGGGTACTATGGCTACACCTTC.

The J gene is TRBJ2-7, the V gene TRBV9; the D gene is possibly TRBD2 (6 bases). Trimming shortened V by 4 bases and J by 7 bases, and 18 bases separated the two germline ends. Germline CDR1 SGDLS, CDR2 YYNGEE. The CDR3 is 14 residues long. The CDR3 DNA sequence: TGTGCCAGCAGCCCTACGTGGAGGGTCGAGGAGCAGTACTTC. It specifies CASSPTWRVEEQYF.

The chain links TRBV6-4 to TRBJ2-4; perhaps TRBD1 as D (7 bases). Germline-derived CDR1 and CDR2 are MRHNA and SNTAGT. Trimming removed 5 bases at V and 8 bases at J, with 13 bases between. The CDR3 contains 13 residues. CDR3 amino acids: CASSRQGGDIQYF. DNA for the CDR3: TGTGCCAGCAGTCGACAGGGCGGGGACATTCAGTACTTC.

V and J are TRBV15 and TRBJ1-6; no definite D call. V was trimmed by 0 bases and J by 10 bases, leaving 13 bases between them. The CDR3 totals 15 residues. In germline, CDR1 is LNHNV, CDR2 YYDKDF (reference sequence). In DNA form, the CDR3 reads TGTGCCACCAGCAGAGATCGCGGGGTTGGGTCACCCCTCCACTTT. Its translation: CATSRDRGVGSPLHF.

J is TRBJ2-3 and V is TRBV7-9, with 9 bases identical to TRBD1. The CDR3 runs 15 residues. J was trimmed by 2 bases and V by 3 bases; bases with no gene match: 3. Germline values: CDR1 SEHNR, CDR2 FQNEAQ (reference sequence). CDR3 sequence: CASSFTGGLTDTQYF. In DNA form, the CDR3 reads TGTGCCAGCAGCTTTACAGGGGGCCTCACAGATACGCAGTATTTT.

The chain recombines TRBV7-2 with TRBJ1-2; the D gene is possibly TRBD1 (6 bases). Germline-derived CDR1 and CDR2 are SGHTA and FQGNSA. The V end lost 5 bases, the J end lost 4 bases, and 14 bases lay between the germline ends. The CDR3 is 14 residues long. The CDR3 reads CASSPGQFFYGYTF. The CDR3, as DNA: TGTGCCAGCAGCCCCGGACAGTTTTTCTATGGCTACACCTTC.

This chain connects TRBV6-2 or TRBV6-3 to TRBJ2-5; 9 bases are a match to TRBD1. Germline assignment: CDR1 MNHEY and CDR2 SVGEGT. The V segment lost 0 bases and the J segment 5 bases; nucleotides outside the gene matches: 13. CDR3 length: 18 amino acids. The chain's CDR3 is CASSYSRTGVNPGETQYF. In DNA, the CDR3 is TGTGCCAGCAGTTACTCTCGGACAGGGGTTAACCCAGGGGAGACCCAGTACTTC.

This sequence joins TRBV7-9 and TRBJ1-2, with D possibly TRBD1 on 5 matching bases. The CDR3 has 17 residues. The ends were cut back, 2 bases at V and 1 base at J, with 17 bases in the middle. The germline CDR1 and CDR2 sequences are SEHNR and FQNEAQ (reference sequence). This CDR3 reads CASSLLTLDRFNYGYTF. The CDR3 DNA follows: TGTGCCAGCAGCTTACTCACGTTAGACAGATTTAACTATGGCTACACCTTC.

The chain carries TRBV18 and TRBJ1-5; no clear D. The CDR3 consists of 15 residues. The V gene lost 1 base and the J gene lost 0 bases, with 7 bases spanning the gap. Germline V gene lookup returns CDR1 KGHSH and CDR2 LQKENI. CDR3 protein: CASSPRDYSNQPQHF. The CDR3 DNA follows: TGTGCCAGCTCACCACGAGATTATAGCAATCAGCCCCAGCATTTT.

This chain links TRBV19 with TRBJ1-3; TRBD1 agrees at 7 bases. V lost 1 base and J lost 5; bases outside the gene matches: 2. CDR3 length equals 14 residues. Per germline, CDR1 LNHDA and CDR2 SQIVND (reference sequence). CDR3 nucleotides: TGTGCCAGTAGTATAGGGACAGGAAGAAACACCATATATTTT. Its translation is CASSIGTGRNTIYF.

V and J are TRBV28 and TRBJ1-2, with D perhaps TRBD1 (6 bases). CDR1 and CDR2 (germline): MDHEN, SYDVKM. This CDR3 region has 16 residues. The V end lost 3 bases, the J end lost 4 bases, and 18 bases lay between the germline ends. The CDR3 reads CASSLRGGLLSYGYTF. CDR3 DNA: TGTGCCAGCAGTTTGAGGGGGGGCCTCCTAAGCTATGGCTACACCTTC.

V and J are TRBV18 and TRBJ2-5; the D is unclear. Between the trimmed V and J ends, which lost 6 bases and 1 base, there was a span of 15 bases. Germline V CDR1 and CDR2: KGHSH, LQKENI. This CDR3 region has 15 residues. The CDR3 DNA reads as TGTGCCAGCTCCCCAACCCCAGTTGGCCAAGAGACCCAGTACTTC. It codes for CASSPTPVGQETQYF.